The clone carrying this T cell receptor beta chain has a count of ten or more. TCRdb analysed the 5' RACE reads with MiXCR anew, one entry per CDR3 protein. The sample yields around 60,000 distinct CDR3 sequences, about 3.7% seen once. Trimming took off 6 bases at V and 2 bases at J, with 13 bases between the two ends. This CDR3 is 14 amino acids long. Germline V CDR1 and CDR2: MNHEY, SVGEGT. The data belong to a study of neurological immune-mediated disorders. The sample taken for sequencing was PBMCs. V and J are TRBV6-2 or TRBV6-3 and TRBJ1-2, with D possibly TRBD1 on 5 matching bases. The receptor was isolated from a woman in her fifties or sixties with multiple sclerosis. The CDR3 spells CASSSSSGNYGYTF. The CDR3 DNA sequence: TGTGCCAGCAGCAGTTCCTCAGGGAACTATGGCTACACCTTC.